The TCR beta chain under discussion was sequenced for a study of cytomegalovirus exposure and HLA in healthy donors listed by TCRdb under 2017. With regard to the full study: In an earlier analysis of around 540 of the donors, roughly 300 Gb of sequence data and some 120 million unique TCR beta sequences from 150 million to 200 million T cells were reported. Donor age, sex, ethnicity and CMV serostatus were compiled together with the repertoire data. Roughly 320 gigabases of sequencing data and around 80 million unique TCR sequences made up an early release that covered roughly 670 HLA-typed donors. To study patterns of TCR occurrence, a later analysis re-analyzed previously published TCR beta repertoires from more than 550 donors and added high-resolution HLA genotyping. All discovery cohort repertoires had been generated on a single sequencing platform. In addition to the first cohort of hundreds of subjects, a separate validation cohort of approximately 130 different subjects was used. The aim of the study was to test whether cataloging public T cell receptors could identify signatures of past pathogen exposure. Among 300 to 500 genotyped donors of the cohort, an average of approximately 220,000 unique TCR beta nucleotide sequences was sequenced per donor, of which 15% to 20% were non-productive. Both class I and class II loci were covered by HLA typing, at four-digit resolution. High-throughput TCR immunosequencing, statistical association of individual TCRs with disease status, and machine learning were combined to predict cytomegalovirus infection status. In an earlier analysis of 500 to 650 of the donors, high-throughput TCR beta sequencing was used to judge whether each TCR beta V gene segment behaved as functional or pseudogenic. Rather than drawing on any new phenotypic data, the later analysis identified candidate immune exposures from TCR beta sequences and the way those sequences occurred across donors. The genetic ancestry cluster associated with self-reported Caucasian donors included around 76% of the roughly 390 genotyped donors. Because of strong linkage in the cohort, roughly five DR-DQ haplotypes were treated as single units for association and clustering. Using immunosequencing, the study profiled T cell repertoires from about 610 subjects and related those repertoires to cytomegalovirus serostatus. A later genetic analysis used genome-wide SNP genotypes for 398 of the 666 donors, treating that subset as a discovery cohort. The number of donors typed differed by locus, with about 629-640 for A, B, C, DRB1 and DQB1, roughly 520 for DQA1, approximately 580 for DPA1, and approximately 470 for DPB1.

Only a few counts were recorded for this clone. Its antigen is not yet known. Nothing much larger sits one base from this clone, and base qualities are not available. The library was generated by the immunoSEQ multiplex PCR assay. The multiplex PCR relied on a mix of 60 forward primers for TCR Vbeta segments and 13 reverse primers for TCR Jbeta segments. A multiplex PCR assay on genomic DNA amplified the CDR3 region of rearranged TCR beta genes. The Illumina HiSeq System was used to sequence the amplified TCR beta libraries as 87-base-pair reads. As for how the authors treated the data: Across the 500 to 750 repertoires, a later analysis counted 80 million or so unique TCR beta chains, 8.5 million to 12 million of which were shared by at least two donors. A nearest-neighbor algorithm error-corrected the raw reads and collapsed the reads into unique sequences, merging closely related sequences to remove PCR and sequencing errors. CDR3 sequences were aligned to IMGT reference sequences to assign V, D and J gene segments. For a sequence to be retained, a match of at least six nucleotides to both a V gene segment and a J gene segment was required. Rearrangements were called productive when the CDR3 lacked stop codons and stayed in frame with V and J; all others were non-productive. CDR3 was defined according to IMGT convention as the region running from the second conserved V-encoded cysteine to the conserved J-encoded phenylalanine. The earlier analysis of some 600 of the donors excluded sequences that lacked an unambiguous match to a single V gene segment. In an earlier analysis of roughly 600 of the donors, a V segment was called functional when productive rearrangements were above 56.7%, and segregating when the standard deviation between donors exceeded 5%. A statistical classification framework was developed to diagnose cytomegalovirus status using the catalog of TCR beta chain sequences. In a later analysis, V and J genes were assigned by comparing TCR nucleotide sequences against IMGT/GENE-DB human TR gene sequences. A later analysis assigned CDR3 sequences and most-parsimonious VDJ recombination scenarios with the TCRdist pipeline. In a later analysis, each TCR beta chain was defined by its CDR3 amino acid sequence together with its V-gene family, and reads lacking a unique V-gene family were excluded. To address suspected cross-contamination and a sequencing artifact, a later analysis removed 592 highly shared, low-generation-probability nucleotide sequences. A later analysis calculated a clonal expansion index for each public chain from normalized within-repertoire ranks of inferred template counts. In a later analysis, generation probabilities were computed with a VDJ recombination model fitted to out-of-frame rearrangements, and the resulting probabilities were checked against IGoR. In a later analysis, hypergeometric tests were used to score TCR-TCR, TCR-HLA and TCR-CMV co-occurrence, with a repertoire-size bias correction applied to TCR pairs. False discovery rates were estimated in a later analysis by permuting HLA or CMV assignments 20 times. In a later analysis, co-occurring TCRs were grouped with DBSCAN, and TCRdist sequence similarity was added when clustering was performed within HLA-allele-positive subsets. Repertoires with fewer than 30,000 or more than 120,000 public chains were left out of co-occurrence clustering, as were about five repertoires with anomalous nucleotide sharing. TCRdb took over this immuneACCESS table, retaining in-frame rearrangements with V and J assigned. Such tables are incomplete; in checked studies, under half of the missing clones stem from an unresolved V gene, and the remainder is unexplained. That table supplies the V and J calls and clone size; D and trimming were determined from the DNA. Counted in this sample were about 31,000 clones; about 60% of them appeared once. The ten largest clonotypes hold roughly 22% of the sample.

The cohort comprised 666 healthy bone marrow donors. All cohort members were sampled while nominally healthy, although unrecorded immune exposures were likely present. The donor tested CMV seropositive, placing the donor among the 289 seropositive members of the cohort. A peripheral blood sample was collected from each donor, and TCR beta sequencing was performed on peripheral blood mononuclear cells. Genomic DNA extraction from the blood cell samples was performed with the Qiagen DNeasy Blood Extraction Kit. The paper as a whole reports these results and caveats: HLA typing was unavailable for some donors at each locus, so association tests used only the typed subset. In a later genetic analysis, a missense DCLRE1C variant was associated with V-gene and J-gene trimming of TCR beta chains, and the association was replicated in an independent cohort. Compared with equally common non-associated chains, HLA-associated TCR beta chains in a later analysis were more clonally expanded and had lower generation probabilities. In a later analysis, most CMV-associated TCR beta chains were found to appear HLA-restricted, with HLA associations seemingly driven largely by CMV exposure. Only TCR beta chains were sequenced in this cohort, and the absence of alpha or paired-chain data limited detectable features. For the cohort, immune exposure information was limited to CMV serostatus. Some IMGT-functional V segments, including TRBV6-2 and TRBV6-3, could not be told apart with the 87-base-pair reads, so those segments were excluded. The authors suggested that the approach could potentially be generalized to other disease states and immunological phenotypes. A total of about 150 TCR beta chains were listed by the study as associated with cytomegalovirus. The earlier analysis of 587 of the donors excluded some 16 rarely observed V segments, including chromosome 9 orphons, because counts were too low. In an earlier analysis of around 600 of the donors, most TCR beta V segments were observed in productive rearrangements about 90% or about 30% of the time, broadly matching IMGT annotations. The sequencing pipeline was judged likely to have produced a cluster of highly shared sequence variants as a technical artifact. When HLA alleles, especially DR and DQ, strongly co-occurred, TCR associations were difficult to assign to individual alleles. In a later analysis, the rate of TCR association differed among HLA loci, with DRB1 alleles having the most associated TCRs and HLA-C alleles having the fewest. A further reported finding was that TCR beta sequences accurately predicted the HLA-A and HLA-B alleles for most subjects in the first cohort. The presence/absence analyses assumed that sequencing depth was roughly uniform across donors, and that assumption may not be true. According to a later genetic analysis, donors in an Asian-associated ancestry cluster had fewer N-insertions in productive TCRs than the roughly 700-donor mean. Cytomegalovirus status was reported to be diagnosed by the classifier with high specificity and sensitivity in both the original and validation cohorts. A few of the identified cytomegalovirus-associated TCR beta chains were confirmed in vitro to be specific for cytomegalovirus antigens. In a later analysis, over 15,000 TCR beta sequences were associated with specific HLA alleles at a false discovery rate of 0.05. In a later analysis, several top co-occurrence clusters were reported to appear linked to parvovirus B19, influenza, CMV and Epstein-Barr virus. Across donors, most TCR sequences were observed very rarely, whereas some public TCRs were present in many individuals. Correlated functional status among segregating V segments might be attributable to linkage disequilibrium, but an unknown experimental factor could not be ruled out.

Including the terminal cysteine and phenylalanine, the CDR3 comprises 12 residues. Left in the record is the CDR3 DNA by itself, 36 bases read in frame from the first base. The germline V gene yields SNHLY for CDR1 and FYNNEI for CDR2. V lost 6 bases and J lost 8 bases; the stretch between them is 13 bases long. The sequence joins TRBV2 to TRBJ1-2, and TRBD1 may be the D gene, going by 5 matching bases. This clonotype was sampled from a middle-aged man in good health and CMV-seropositive. Material: PBMCs. The DNA sequence is as follows: TGTGCCAGCAGATTCGACAGTCCCGGCTACACCTTC. It translates to CASRFDSPGYTF.